Shown below are 13 T cell receptor beta chains from a single sample sequenced in a study of shared clonotypes between healthy human individuals. The assay was immunoSEQ multiplex PCR, and TCRdb's table has in-frame clones only and misses some. The sample has about 2 million clones; approximately 95% are singletons. The sample was naive CD4+ T cells sorted from blood. Stated subset: CD45RA+ positively selected. Receptors were obtained from a man aged 18 to 35 in good health.

This rearrangement joins TRBV15 to TRBJ2-5, with 7 positions matching TRBD1. The ends lost 1 base at V and 4 bases at J; junction bases unmatched: 3. The CDR3 runs 14 residues. Germline CDR1 and CDR2: LNHNV and YYDKDF (reference sequence). The CDR3 is CATSRGGGGETQYF. The CDR3 coding sequence is TGTGCCACCAGCAGAGGAGGGGGCGGAGAGACCCAGTACTTC.

The rearrangement joins TRBV9 to TRBJ1-4; D not certain. The length of the CDR3 is 13 residues. Trimming shortened V by 0 bases and J by 4 bases, and 4 bases separated the two germline ends. The germline V gene encodes CDR1 SGDLS and CDR2 YYNGEE. This CDR3 reads CASSVDSNEKLFF. In DNA, the CDR3 is TGTGCCAGCAGCGTAGACAGTAATGAAAAACTGTTTTTT.

The count of this clone is one. The chain recombines TRBV11-2 with TRBJ2-7; TRBD2 matches at 13 bases. Germline CDR1 and CDR2: SGHAT and FQNNGV. The CDR3 totals 15 residues. V lost 3 bases and J lost 2; bases outside the gene matches: 1. The CDR3 DNA reads as TGTGCCAGCAGCTTCGGACTAGCGGGAGCCTACGAGCAGTACTTC. This translates into CASSFGLAGAYEQYF.

The rearrangement links TRBV7-2 to TRBJ2-7; 10 bases agree with TRBD1. This CDR3 spans 14 amino acids. CDR1 and CDR2 from the germline V gene are SGHTA and FQGNSA. With V trimmed by 6 bases and J by 1 base, 3 bases remained unmatched. The CDR3 loop is CASSADRGSYEQYF. CDR3 DNA: TGTGCCAGCAGTGCGGACAGGGGGTCCTACGAGCAGTACTTC.

This chain joins TRBV6-1 and TRBJ2-2, with D perhaps matching TRBD2 (5 bases). Germline CDR1 reads MNHNS; CDR2 reads SASEGT. Trimming removed 1 base at V and 5 bases at J, with 8 bases between. The CDR3 contains 14 residues. CDR3 bases: TGTGCCAGCAGTGAAGATCGGAGGACCGGGGAGCTGTTTTTT. Translated, it gives CASSEDRRTGELFF.

This sequence joins TRBV5-1 and TRBJ2-3, with 9 bases identical to TRBD2. Germline V CDR1 and CDR2: SGHRS, YFSETQ. Trimming cost V 1 base and J 2 bases; bases outside gene matches: 5. This CDR3 region has 16 residues. The CDR3 DNA reads TGCGCCAGCAGCTTGAGGTCTAGCGGGGACACAGATACGCAGTATTTT. Translation gives CASSLRSSGDTDTQYF.

This chain connects TRBV7-2 to TRBJ2-7, with a possible D match to TRBD1 (6 bases). The CDR3 runs 15 residues. V lost 3 bases to trimming and J lost 0 bases, with 12 bases between them. Germline CDR1 and CDR2: SGHTA and FQGNSA. Here the CDR3 reads CASSLYQGNSYEQYF. The CDR3 bases are TGTGCCAGCAGCTTGTACCAGGGGAACTCCTACGAGCAGTACTTC.

The chain carries TRBV4-3 and TRBJ2-3; weak D call: TRBD1 (5 bases). V dropped 0 bases and J dropped 2 bases, with 12 bases sitting between them. Looked up from germline, CDR1 is LGHNA and CDR2 is YSLEER. This CDR3 region has 16 residues. In DNA form, the CDR3 reads TGCGCCAGCAGCCAAGATTTTGGGGCCCCCACAGATACGCAGTATTTT. Residues: CASSQDFGAPTDTQYF.

The CDR3 spells CAWSDGGDYNEQFF. In DNA, the CDR3 is TGTGCCTGGAGTGACGGCGGGGATTACAATGAGCAGTTCTTC. This sequence joins TRBV30 and TRBJ2-1; possible D gene TRBD2, 6 bases. Between the trimmed V and J ends, which lost 1 base and 4 bases, there was a span of 11 bases. Per the germline V gene, CDR1 is GTSNPN and CDR2 is SVGIG (reference sequence). CDR3 length: 14 amino acids. The variable domain in full, with the rest retrieved from reference TRBV30 and TRBJ2-1, is SQTIHQWPATLVQPVGSPLSLECTVEGTSNPNLYWYRQAAGRGLQLLFYSVGIGQISSEVPQNLSASRPQDRQFILSSKKLLLSDSGFYLCAWSDGGDYNEQFFGPGTRLTVL.

The chain recombines TRBV30 with TRBJ2-7; D is perhaps TRBD2 (6 bases). This CDR3 region has 12 residues. Trimming shortened V by 5 bases and J by 1 base, and 9 bases separated the two germline ends. CDR1 and CDR2 from the germline V gene are GTSNPN and SVGIG (reference sequence). CDR3 DNA sequence: TGTGCCTGGCCGGGAGTGTCCTACGAGCAGTACTTC. Its protein product is CAWPGVSYEQYF.

The chain recombines TRBV4-1 with TRBJ1-4; tentatively, D is TRBD1 (6 bases). Germline V gives CDR1 MGHRA, CDR2 YSYEKL. This CDR3 contains 16 residues. Deletions cut 0 bases from V and 8 bases from J, with 16 bases between. The CDR3 reads CASSQDRRGRREKLFF. The DNA of the CDR3 is TGCGCCAGCAGCCAAGATCGGAGGGGGAGAAGGGAAAAACTGTTTTTT.

The chain employs TRBV4-1 and TRBJ1-3; perhaps TRBD1 as D (6 bases). V dropped 6 bases and J dropped 4 bases, with 16 bases sitting between them. Germline values: CDR1 MGHRA, CDR2 YSYEKL. The length of the CDR3 is 15 residues. CDR3 bases: TGCGCCAGCAGTCCCCCCCCAGGGGAGGGAAACACCATATATTTT. It is translated as CASSPPPGEGNTIYF.

This rearrangement joins TRBV10-1 to TRBJ2-7, with 10 bases fitting TRBD1. V dropped 5 bases and J dropped 2; count of bases not matched to a gene: 3. This CDR3 spans 14 amino acids. CDR1 and CDR2 (germline): WNHNN, SYGVQD (reference sequence). The CDR3 coding sequence is TGCGCCAGCAGTACCGGGACAGGGGCCTACGAGCAGTACTTC. It specifies CASSTGTGAYEQYF.